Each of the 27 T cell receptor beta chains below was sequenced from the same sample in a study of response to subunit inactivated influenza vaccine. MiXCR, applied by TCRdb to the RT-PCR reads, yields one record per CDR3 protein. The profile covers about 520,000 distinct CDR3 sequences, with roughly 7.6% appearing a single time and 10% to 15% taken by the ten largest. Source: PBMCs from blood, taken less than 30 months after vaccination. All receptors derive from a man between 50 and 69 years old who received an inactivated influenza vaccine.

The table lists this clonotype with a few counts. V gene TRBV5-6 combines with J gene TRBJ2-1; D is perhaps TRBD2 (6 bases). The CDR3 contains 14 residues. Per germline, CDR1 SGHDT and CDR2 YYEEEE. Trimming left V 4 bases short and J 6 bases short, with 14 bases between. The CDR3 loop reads CASSGGPSGNEQFF. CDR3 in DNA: TGTGCCAGCAGCGGAGGGCCCTCGGGCAATGAGCAGTTCTTC. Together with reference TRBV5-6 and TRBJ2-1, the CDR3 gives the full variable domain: DAGVTQSPTHLIKTRGQQVTLRCSPKSGHDTVSWYQQALGQGPQFIFQYYEEEERQRGNFPDRFSGHQFPNYSSELNVNALLLGDSALYLCASSGGPSGNEQFFGPGTRLTVL.

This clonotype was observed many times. As DNA, the CDR3 is TGCAGTGGGCCAGAGGGCTTTATGAACACTGAAGCTTTCTTT. Protein sequence: CSGPEGFMNTEAFF. The gene calls are TRBV20-1 and TRBJ1-1; D is unclear. Trimming shortened V by 7 bases and J by 0 bases, and 15 bases separated the two germline ends. This CDR3 has 14 residues. Germline CDR1 and CDR2: DFQATT and SNEGSKA (reference sequence).

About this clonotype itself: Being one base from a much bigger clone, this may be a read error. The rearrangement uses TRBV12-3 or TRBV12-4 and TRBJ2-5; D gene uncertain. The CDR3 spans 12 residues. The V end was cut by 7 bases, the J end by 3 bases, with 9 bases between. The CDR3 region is CASNTGEETQYF. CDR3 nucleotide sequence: TGTGCCAGCAATACCGGAGAAGAGACCCAGTACTTC.

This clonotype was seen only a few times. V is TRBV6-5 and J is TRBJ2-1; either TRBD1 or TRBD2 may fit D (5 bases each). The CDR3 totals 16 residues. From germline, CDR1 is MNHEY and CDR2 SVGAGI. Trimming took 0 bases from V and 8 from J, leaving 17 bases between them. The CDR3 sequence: CASSYSISRGPDEQFF. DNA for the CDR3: TGTGCCAGCAGTTACTCGATTTCTAGGGGACCGGATGAGCAGTTCTTC.

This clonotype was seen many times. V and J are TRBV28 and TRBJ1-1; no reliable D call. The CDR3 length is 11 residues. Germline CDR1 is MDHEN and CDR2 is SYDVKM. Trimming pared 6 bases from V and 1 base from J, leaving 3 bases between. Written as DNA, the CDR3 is TGTGCCAGCAGCAGGAACACTGAAGCTTTCTTT. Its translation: CASSRNTEAFF.

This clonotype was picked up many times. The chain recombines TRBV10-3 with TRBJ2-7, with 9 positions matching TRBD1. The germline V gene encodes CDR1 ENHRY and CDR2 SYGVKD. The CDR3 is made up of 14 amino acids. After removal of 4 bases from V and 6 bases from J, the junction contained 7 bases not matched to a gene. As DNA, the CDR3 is TGTGCCATCAGTGGGGGACAGGGTGCCGCCGAGCAGTACTTC. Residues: CAISGGQGAAEQYF.

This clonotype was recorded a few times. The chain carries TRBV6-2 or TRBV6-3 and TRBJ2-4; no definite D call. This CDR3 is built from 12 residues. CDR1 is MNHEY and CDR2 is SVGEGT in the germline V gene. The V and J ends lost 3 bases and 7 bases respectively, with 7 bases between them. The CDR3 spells CASSYQRNIQYF. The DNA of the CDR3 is TGTGCCAGCAGTTATCAAAGGAACATTCAGTACTTC.

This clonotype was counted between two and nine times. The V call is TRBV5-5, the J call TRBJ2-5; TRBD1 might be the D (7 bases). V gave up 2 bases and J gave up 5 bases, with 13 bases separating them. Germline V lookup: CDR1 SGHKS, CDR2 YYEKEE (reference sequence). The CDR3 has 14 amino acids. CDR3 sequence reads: CASSFPGGKETQYF. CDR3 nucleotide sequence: TGTGCCAGCAGCTTTCCAGGGGGGAAGGAGACCCAGTACTTC.

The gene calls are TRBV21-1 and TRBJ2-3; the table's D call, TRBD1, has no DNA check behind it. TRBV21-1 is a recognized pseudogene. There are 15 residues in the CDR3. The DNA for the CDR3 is TGTGCCAGCAACCCGGTGGGATCTTTCACAGATACGCAGTATTTT. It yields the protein CASNPVGSFTDTQYF.

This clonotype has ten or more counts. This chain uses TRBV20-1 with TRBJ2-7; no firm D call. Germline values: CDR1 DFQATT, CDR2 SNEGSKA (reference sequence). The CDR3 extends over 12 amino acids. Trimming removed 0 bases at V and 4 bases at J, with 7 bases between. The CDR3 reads CSARDTRYEQYF. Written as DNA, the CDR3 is TGCAGTGCTAGAGATACCAGATACGAGCAGTACTTC.

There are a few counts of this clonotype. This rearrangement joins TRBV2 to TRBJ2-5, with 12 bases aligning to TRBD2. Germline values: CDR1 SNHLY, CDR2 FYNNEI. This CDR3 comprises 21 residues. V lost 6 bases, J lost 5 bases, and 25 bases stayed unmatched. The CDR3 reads CASREKPWGQTSGGVRETQYF. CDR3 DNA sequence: TGTGCCAGCAGGGAAAAGCCCTGGGGGCAGACTAGCGGGGGAGTTAGGGAGACCCAGTACTTC.

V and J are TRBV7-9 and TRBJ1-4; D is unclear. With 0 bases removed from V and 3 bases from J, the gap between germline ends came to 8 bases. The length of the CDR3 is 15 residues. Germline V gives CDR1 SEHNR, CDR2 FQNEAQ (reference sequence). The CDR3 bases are TGTGCCAGCAGCTTAGCGGAAATCTCTAATGAAAAACTGTTTTTT. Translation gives CASSLAEISNEKLFF.

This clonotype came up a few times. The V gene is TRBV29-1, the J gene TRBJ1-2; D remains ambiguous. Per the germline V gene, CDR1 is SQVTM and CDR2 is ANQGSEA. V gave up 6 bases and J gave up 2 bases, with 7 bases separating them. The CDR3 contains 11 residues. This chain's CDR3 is CSVGENYGYTF. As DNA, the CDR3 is TGCAGCGTCGGGGAGAACTATGGCTACACCTTC.

This CDR3 reads CASRSSGGAAYEQYF. DNA of the CDR3: TGTGCCAGCAGATCGAGCGGGGGGGCGGCCTACGAGCAGTACTTC. This sequence joins TRBV12-3 or TRBV12-4 and TRBJ2-7, with 10 bases aligning to TRBD2. V lost 6 bases and J lost 2; bases outside the gene matches: 7. The length of the CDR3 is 15 residues.

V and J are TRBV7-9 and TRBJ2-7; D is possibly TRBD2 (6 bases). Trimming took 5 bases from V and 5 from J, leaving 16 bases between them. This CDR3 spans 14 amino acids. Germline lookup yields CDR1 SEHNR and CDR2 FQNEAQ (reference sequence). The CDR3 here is CASSPPGLADEQYF. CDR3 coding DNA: TGTGCCAGCAGCCCCCCGGGACTGGCTGACGAGCAGTACTTC.

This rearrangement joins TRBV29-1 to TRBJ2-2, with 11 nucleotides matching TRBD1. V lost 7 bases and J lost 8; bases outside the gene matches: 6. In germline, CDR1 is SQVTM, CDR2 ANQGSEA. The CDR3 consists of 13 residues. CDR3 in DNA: TGCAGCGCGGACAGGGGGCAGAGGGGGGAGCTGTTTTTT. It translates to CSADRGQRGELFF.

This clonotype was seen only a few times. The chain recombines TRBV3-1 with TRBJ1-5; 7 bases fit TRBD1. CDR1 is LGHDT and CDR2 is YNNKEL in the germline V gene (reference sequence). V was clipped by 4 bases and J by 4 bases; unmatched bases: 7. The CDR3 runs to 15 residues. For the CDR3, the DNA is TGTGCCAGCAGCCTTCGGACAGGCCCTAATCAGCCCCAGCATTTT. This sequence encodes CASSLRTGPNQPQHF.

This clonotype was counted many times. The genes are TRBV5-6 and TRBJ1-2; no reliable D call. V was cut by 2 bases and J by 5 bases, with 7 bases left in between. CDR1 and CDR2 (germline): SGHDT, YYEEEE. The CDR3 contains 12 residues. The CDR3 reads CASSFSRYGYTF. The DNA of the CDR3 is TGTGCCAGCAGCTTTTCACGTTATGGCTACACCTTC. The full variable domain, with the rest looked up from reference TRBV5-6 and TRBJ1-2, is DAGVTQSPTHLIKTRGQQVTLRCSPKSGHDTVSWYQQALGQGPQFIFQYYEEEERQRGNFPDRFSGHQFPNYSSELNVNALLLGDSALYLCASSFSRYGYTFGSGTRLTVV.

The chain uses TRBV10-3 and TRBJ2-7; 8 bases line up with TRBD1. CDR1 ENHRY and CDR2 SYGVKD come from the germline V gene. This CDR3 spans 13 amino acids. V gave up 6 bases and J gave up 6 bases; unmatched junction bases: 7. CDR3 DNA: TGTGCCATCAGCAGGACAGGGAATTCCGAGCAGTACTTC. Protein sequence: CAISRTGNSEQYF.

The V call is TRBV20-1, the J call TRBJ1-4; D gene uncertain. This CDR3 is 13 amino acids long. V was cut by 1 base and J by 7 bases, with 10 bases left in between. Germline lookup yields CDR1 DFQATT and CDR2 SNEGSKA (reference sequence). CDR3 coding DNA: TGCAGTGCTAGAGCGCGGACGGCTGAAAAACTGTTTTTT. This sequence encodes CSARARTAEKLFF.

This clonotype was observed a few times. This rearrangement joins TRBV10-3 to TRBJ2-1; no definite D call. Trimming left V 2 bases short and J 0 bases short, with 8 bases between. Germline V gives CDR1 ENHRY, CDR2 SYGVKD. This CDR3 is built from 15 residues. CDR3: CAISERGNSYNEQFF. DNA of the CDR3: TGTGCCATCAGTGAGCGTGGGAACTCCTACAATGAGCAGTTCTTC.

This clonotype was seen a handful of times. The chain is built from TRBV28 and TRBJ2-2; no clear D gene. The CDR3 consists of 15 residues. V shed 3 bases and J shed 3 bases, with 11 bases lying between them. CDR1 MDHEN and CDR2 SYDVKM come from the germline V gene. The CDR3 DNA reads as TGTGCCAGCAGTTTGGACCCGACGGACACCGGGGAGCTGTTTTTT. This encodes CASSLDPTDTGELFF.

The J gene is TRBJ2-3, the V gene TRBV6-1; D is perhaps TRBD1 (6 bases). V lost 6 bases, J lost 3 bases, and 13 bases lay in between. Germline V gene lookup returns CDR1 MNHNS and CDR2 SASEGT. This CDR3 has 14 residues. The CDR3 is CASSPDRRTDTQYF. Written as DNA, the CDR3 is TGTGCCAGCAGCCCCGACAGGAGGACAGATACGCAGTATTTT.

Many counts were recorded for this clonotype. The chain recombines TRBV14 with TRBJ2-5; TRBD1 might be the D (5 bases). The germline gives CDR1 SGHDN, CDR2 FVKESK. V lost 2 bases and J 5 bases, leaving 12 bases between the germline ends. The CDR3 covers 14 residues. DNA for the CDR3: TGTGCCAGCAGCCAAAACAGGCTGTGGGAGACCCAGTACTTC. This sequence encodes CASSQNRLWETQYF.

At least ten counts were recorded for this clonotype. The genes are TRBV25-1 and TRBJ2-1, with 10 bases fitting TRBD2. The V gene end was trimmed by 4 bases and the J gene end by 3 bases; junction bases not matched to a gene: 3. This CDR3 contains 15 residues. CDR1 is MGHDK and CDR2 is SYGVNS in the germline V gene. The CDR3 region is CASSGLAGVYNEQFF. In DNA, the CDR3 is TGTGCCAGCAGTGGGCTAGCGGGAGTCTACAATGAGCAGTTCTTC.

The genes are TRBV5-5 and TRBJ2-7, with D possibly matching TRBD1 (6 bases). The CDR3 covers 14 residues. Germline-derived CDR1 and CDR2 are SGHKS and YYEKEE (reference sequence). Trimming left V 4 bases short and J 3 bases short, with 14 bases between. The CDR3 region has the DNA TGTGCCAGCAGCGGGTCGGGACACAACTACGAGCAGTACTTC. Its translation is CASSGSGHNYEQYF.

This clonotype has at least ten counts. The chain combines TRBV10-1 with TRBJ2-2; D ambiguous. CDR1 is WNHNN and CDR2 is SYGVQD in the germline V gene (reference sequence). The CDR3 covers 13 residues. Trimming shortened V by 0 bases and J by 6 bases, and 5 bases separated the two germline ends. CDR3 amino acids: CASSESYAGELFF. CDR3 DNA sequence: TGCGCCAGCAGTGAGTCTTACGCCGGGGAGCTGTTTTTT.